This note documents a single TCR beta chain sequence. As yet, its antigen is unknown. Positively selected for CCR7, the CD45RO-negative cells used as naive CD8 cells excluded terminally differentiated effector memory CD45RA+ cells. TCRdb's table, derived via immunoSEQ multiplex PCR, lists solely in-frame clones and lacks some. The table has hundreds of thousands of clones, about 90% seen once; the top ten hold roughly 22%. The sample originates from a study of shared clonotypes between healthy human individuals. On the study more broadly: In total, the donors were a couple of women and a few men aged 18 to 49. Whole-study results and caveats: Clonotypes shared by all four donors outscored non-shared clonotypes in generation probability. Naive subsets generally exceeded memory subsets in estimated richness. In the sorted subsets, rarefaction showed sequencing was incomplete despite large depth.

CDR3 length equals 18 residues. J was trimmed by 6 bases and V by 3 bases; bases with no gene match: 10. From germline, CDR1 is SGHKS and CDR2 YYEKEE (reference sequence). The material sequenced was naive CD8+ T cells sorted from blood. This chain uses TRBV5-5 with TRBJ2-2; TRBD2 matches at 14 bases. This receptor was obtained from a man aged 25 to 40 in good health. This CDR3 reads CASSWGLAGASPPGELFF. The CDR3 DNA reads TGTGCCAGCAGCTGGGGACTAGCGGGAGCCTCCCCCCCCGGGGAGCTGTTTTTT.